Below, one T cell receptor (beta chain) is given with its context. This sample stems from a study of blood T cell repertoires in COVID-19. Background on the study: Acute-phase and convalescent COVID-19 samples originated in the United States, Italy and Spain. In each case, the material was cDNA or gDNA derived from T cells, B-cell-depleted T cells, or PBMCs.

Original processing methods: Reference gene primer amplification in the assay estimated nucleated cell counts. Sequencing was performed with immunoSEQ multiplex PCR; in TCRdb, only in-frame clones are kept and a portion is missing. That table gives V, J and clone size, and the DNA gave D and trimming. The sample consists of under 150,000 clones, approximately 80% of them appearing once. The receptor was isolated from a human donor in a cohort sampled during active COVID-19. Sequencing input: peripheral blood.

The CDR3, as DNA: TGTGCCAGCAGCGTCCTGACAGGGGATGGCGAGCAGTACTTC. It specifies CASSVLTGDGEQYF. The chain couples TRBV9 to TRBJ2-7, with TRBD1 matching over 8 bases. Unmatched junction bases numbered 7, after V lost 2 bases and J lost 6 bases. Germline V CDR1 and CDR2: SGDLS, YYNGEE. This CDR3 has 14 residues.